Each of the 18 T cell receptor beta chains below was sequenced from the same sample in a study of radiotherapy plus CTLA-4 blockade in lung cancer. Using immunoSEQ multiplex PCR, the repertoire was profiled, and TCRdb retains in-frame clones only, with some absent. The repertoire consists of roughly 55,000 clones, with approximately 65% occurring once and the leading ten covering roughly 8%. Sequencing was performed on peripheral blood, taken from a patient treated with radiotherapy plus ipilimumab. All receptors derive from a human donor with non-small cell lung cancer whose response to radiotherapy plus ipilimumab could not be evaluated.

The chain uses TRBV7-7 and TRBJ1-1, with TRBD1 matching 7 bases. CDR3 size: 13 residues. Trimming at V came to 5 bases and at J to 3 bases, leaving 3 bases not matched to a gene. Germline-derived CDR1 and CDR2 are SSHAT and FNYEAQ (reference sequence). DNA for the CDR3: TGTGCCAGCAGCCCCGACAGGGACACTGAAGCTTTCTTT. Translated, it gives CASSPDRDTEAFF.

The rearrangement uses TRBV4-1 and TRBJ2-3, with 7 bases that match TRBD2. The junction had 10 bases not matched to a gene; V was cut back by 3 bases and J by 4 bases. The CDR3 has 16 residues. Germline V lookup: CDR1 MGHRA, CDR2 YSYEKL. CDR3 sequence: CASSQVLALSADTQYF. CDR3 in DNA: TGCGCCAGCAGCCAGGTACTAGCGCTTTCCGCAGATACGCAGTATTTT.

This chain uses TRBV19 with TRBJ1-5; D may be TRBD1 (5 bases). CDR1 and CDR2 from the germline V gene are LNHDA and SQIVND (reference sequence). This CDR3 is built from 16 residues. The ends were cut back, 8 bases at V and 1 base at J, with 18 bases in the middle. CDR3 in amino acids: CASGGEGILSNQPQHF. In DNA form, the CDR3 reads TGTGCCAGTGGGGGGGAAGGGATTTTAAGCAATCAGCCCCAGCATTTT.

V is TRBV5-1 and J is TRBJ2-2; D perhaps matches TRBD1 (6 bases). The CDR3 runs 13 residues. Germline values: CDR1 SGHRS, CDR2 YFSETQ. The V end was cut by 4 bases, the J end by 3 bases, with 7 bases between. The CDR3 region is CASSGTHTGELFF. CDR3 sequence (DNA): TGCGCCAGCAGCGGGACACACACCGGGGAGCTGTTTTTT.

CDR3 sequence (DNA): TGCGCCAGCAGCCCGGGACAGGGAGGTAATTCACCCCTCCACTTT. Its translation: CASSPGQGGNSPLHF. The chain links TRBV5-1 to TRBJ1-6, with 9 bases lining up with TRBD1. The CDR3 spans 15 residues. With V trimmed by 4 bases and J by 6 bases, 5 bases remained unmatched. CDR1 is SGHRS and CDR2 is YFSETQ in the germline V gene. Together with reference TRBV5-1 and TRBJ1-6, the CDR3 gives the full variable domain: KAGVTQTPRYLIKTRGQQVTLSCSPISGHRSVSWYQQTPGQGLQFLFEYFSETQRNKGNFPGRFSGRQFSNSRSEMNVSTLELGDSALYLCASSPGQGGNSPLHFGNGTRLTVT.

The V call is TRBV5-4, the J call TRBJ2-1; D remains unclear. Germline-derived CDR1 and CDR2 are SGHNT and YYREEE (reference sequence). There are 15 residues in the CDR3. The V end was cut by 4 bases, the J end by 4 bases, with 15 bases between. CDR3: CASSPTGDVYNEQFF. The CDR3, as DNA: TGTGCCAGCAGCCCCACCGGAGACGTTTACAATGAGCAGTTCTTC.

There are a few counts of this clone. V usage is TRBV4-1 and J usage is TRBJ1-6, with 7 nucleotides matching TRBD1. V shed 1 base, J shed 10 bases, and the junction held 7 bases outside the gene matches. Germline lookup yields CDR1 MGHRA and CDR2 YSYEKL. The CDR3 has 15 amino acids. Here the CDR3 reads CASSQVGQVFSPLHF. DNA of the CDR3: TGCGCCAGCAGCCAAGTCGGACAGGTATTCTCACCCCTCCACTTT.

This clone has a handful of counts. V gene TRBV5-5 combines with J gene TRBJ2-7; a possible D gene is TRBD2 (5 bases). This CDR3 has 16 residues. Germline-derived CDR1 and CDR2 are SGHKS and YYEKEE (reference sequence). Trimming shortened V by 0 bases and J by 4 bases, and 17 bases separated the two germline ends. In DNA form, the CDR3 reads TGTGCCAGCAGCTTGGCTCGGGGAACCTTCGTGTACGAGCAGTACTTC. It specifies CASSLARGTFVYEQYF.

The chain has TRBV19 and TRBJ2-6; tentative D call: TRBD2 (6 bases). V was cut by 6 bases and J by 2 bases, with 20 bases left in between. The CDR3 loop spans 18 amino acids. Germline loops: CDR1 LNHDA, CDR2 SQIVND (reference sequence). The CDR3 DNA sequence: TGTGCCAGTAGCTTCCTTCGGGAGTTTGGTACTGGGGCCAACGTCCTGACTTTC. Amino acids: CASSFLREFGTGANVLTF.

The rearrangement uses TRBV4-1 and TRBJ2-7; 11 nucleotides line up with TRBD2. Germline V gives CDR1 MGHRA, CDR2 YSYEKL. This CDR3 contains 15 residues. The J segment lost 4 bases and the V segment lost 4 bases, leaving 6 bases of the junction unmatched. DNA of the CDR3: TGCGCCAGCAGCCTAGGGACTAGCGGAGGTTACGAGCAGTACTTC. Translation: CASSLGTSGGYEQYF.

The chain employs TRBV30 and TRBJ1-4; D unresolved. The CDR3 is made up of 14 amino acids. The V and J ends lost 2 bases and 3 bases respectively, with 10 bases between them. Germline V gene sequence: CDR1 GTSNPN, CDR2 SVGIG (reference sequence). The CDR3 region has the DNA TGTGCCTGGAGTAAGAAACAGTCTAATGAAAAACTGTTTTTT. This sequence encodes CAWSKKQSNEKLFF.

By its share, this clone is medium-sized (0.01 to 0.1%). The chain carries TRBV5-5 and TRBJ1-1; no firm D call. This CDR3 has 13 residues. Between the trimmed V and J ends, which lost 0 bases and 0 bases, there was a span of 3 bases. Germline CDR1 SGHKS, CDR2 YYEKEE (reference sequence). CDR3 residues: CASSLGLNTEAFF. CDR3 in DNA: TGTGCCAGCAGCTTGGGGCTGAACACTGAAGCTTTCTTT.

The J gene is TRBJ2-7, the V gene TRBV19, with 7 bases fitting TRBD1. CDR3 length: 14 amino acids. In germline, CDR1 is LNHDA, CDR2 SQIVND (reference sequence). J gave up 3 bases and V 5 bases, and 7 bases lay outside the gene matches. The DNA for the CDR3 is TGTGCCAGTAGTTTAAGACAGGGTTTCTACGAGCAGTACTTC. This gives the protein CASSLRQGFYEQYF. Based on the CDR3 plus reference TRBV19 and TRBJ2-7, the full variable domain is DGGITQSPKYLFRKEGQNVTLSCEQNLNHDAMYWYRQDPGQGLRLIYYSQIVNDFQKGDIAEGYSVSREKKESFPLTVTSAQKNPTAFYLCASSLRQGFYEQYFGPGTRLTVT.

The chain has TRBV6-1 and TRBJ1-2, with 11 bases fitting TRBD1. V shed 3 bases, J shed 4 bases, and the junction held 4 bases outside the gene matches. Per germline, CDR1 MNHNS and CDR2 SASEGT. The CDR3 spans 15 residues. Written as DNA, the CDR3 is TGTGCCAGCAGTGACGGGACAGGGGGGAGCTATGGCTACACCTTC. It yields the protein CASSDGTGGSYGYTF.

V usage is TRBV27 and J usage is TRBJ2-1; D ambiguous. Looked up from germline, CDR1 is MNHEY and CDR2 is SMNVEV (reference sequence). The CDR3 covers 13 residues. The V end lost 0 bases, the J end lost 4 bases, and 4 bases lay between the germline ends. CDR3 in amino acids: CASSLSRYNEQFF. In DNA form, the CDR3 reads TGTGCCAGCAGTTTATCCCGTTACAATGAGCAGTTCTTC.

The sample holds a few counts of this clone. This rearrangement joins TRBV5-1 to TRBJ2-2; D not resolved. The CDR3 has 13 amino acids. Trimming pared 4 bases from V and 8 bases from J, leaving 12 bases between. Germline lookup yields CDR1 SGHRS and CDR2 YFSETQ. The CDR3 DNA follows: TGCGCCAGCAGCACCGGTCCGTCTGGGGAGCTGTTTTTT. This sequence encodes CASSTGPSGELFF.

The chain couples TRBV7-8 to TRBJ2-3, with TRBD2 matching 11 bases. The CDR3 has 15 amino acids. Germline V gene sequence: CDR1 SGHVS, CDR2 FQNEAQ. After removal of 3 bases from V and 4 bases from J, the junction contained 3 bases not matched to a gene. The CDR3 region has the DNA TGTGCCAGCAGCTTGACTAGCGGGGTGCCAGATACGCAGTATTTT. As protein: CASSLTSGVPDTQYF.

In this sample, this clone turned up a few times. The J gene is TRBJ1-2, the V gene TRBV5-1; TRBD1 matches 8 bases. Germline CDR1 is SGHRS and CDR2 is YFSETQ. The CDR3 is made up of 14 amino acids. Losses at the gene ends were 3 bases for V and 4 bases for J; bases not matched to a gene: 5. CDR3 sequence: CASSSGTGVYGYTF. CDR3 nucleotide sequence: TGCGCCAGCAGCTCGGGGACAGGCGTCTATGGCTACACCTTC.